The 30 T cell receptor beta chains below were found in one sample sequenced in a study of cytomegalovirus exposure and HLA in healthy donors. The PCR made use of 60 Vbeta and 13 Jbeta primers. Profiling relied on immunoSEQ multiplex PCR, and the TCRdb table lists in-frame clones only, not all of them. The sample carries about 160,000 clones, 65% to 85% recorded once. Sequences were obtained from PBMCs. Receptors originate from a woman in her 40s in good health and CMV-seropositive.

The chain is built from TRBV5-1 and TRBJ1-2; 10 nucleotides match TRBD1. The germline gives CDR1 SGHRS, CDR2 YFSETQ. V dropped 4 bases and J dropped 8; count of bases not matched to a gene: 5. The CDR3 totals 13 residues. The chain's CDR3 is CASSPGTGEGYTF. The CDR3 nucleotides are TGCGCCAGCAGCCCAGGGACAGGGGAGGGCTACACCTTC.

The V call is TRBV19, the J call TRBJ1-1, with D unresolved. Germline V gene data show CDR1 as LNHDA and CDR2 as SQIVND (reference sequence). V was clipped by 5 bases and J by 4 bases, with 11 bases between them. CDR3 size: 13 residues. The CDR3 loop reads CASSYPGSTEAFF. In DNA form, the CDR3 reads TGTGCCAGTAGTTACCCGGGGAGCACTGAAGCTTTCTTT.

CDR3 in amino acids: CASSQSGGAGDTQYF. For the CDR3, the DNA is TGTGCCAGCAGCCAGAGCGGGGGGGCCGGTGATACGCAGTATTTT. The chain combines TRBV4-2 with TRBJ2-3, with 10 nucleotides matching TRBD2. CDR3 length equals 15 residues. Germline V gene data show CDR1 as LGHNA and CDR2 as YNFKEQ. With 3 bases clipped from V and 6 bases from J, the junction kept 6 bases outside the gene matches.

The chain couples TRBV10-3 to TRBJ2-1; 10 bases are a match to TRBD1. CDR3 length: 16 residues. The ends lost 8 bases at V and 8 bases at J; junction bases unmatched: 15. CDR1 and CDR2 (germline): ENHRY, SYGVKD. CDR3 sequence (DNA): TGTGCCATCCGCAATCCGGGACAGGGGACCTCGTATGAGCAGTTCTTC. Its protein product is CAIRNPGQGTSYEQFF.

The rearrangement joins TRBV27 to TRBJ2-5, with D possibly matching TRBD1 (6 bases). CDR3 size: 15 residues. Trimming took off 7 bases at V and 5 bases at J, with 20 bases between the two ends. Germline lookup yields CDR1 MNHEY and CDR2 SMNVEV (reference sequence). The CDR3 coding sequence is TGTGCCAGCAAAGCCTCGACAGGACTGTCGGAGACCCAGTACTTC. Its protein product is CASKASTGLSETQYF.

This CDR3 is CASSYRTGRAFF. The CDR3 DNA reads as TGTGCCAGCAGTTATAGGACAGGGCGGGCTTTCTTT. The rearrangement links TRBV6-5 to TRBJ1-1; TRBD1 matches 8 bases. The germline V gene has CDR1 MNHEY and CDR2 SVGAGI. CDR3 length equals 12 residues. The trim removed 3 bases at V and 11 bases at J, leaving 5 bases unmatched.

This chain uses TRBV5-6 with TRBJ2-7; 13 bases agree with TRBD2. V dropped 4 bases and J dropped 3; count of bases not matched to a gene: 4. This CDR3 has 15 residues. Germline V gene lookup returns CDR1 SGHDT and CDR2 YYEEEE. The DNA of the CDR3 is TGTGCCAGCAGCCTGGGACTAGCGGGGATCTACGAGCAGTACTTC. Translation gives CASSLGLAGIYEQYF.

The V gene is TRBV7-9, the J gene TRBJ2-7, with TRBD2 matching over 7 bases. This CDR3 region has 17 residues. The germline V gene has CDR1 SEHNR and CDR2 FQNEAQ (reference sequence). V dropped 4 bases and J dropped 0; count of bases not matched to a gene: 12. The CDR3 sequence is CASSSPTAGVHSYEQYF. The CDR3 DNA follows: TGTGCCAGCAGCTCGCCCACGGCGGGGGTGCACTCCTACGAGCAGTACTTC.

CDR3 DNA sequence: TGTGCCAGCACATACCGGGACAGTAAGGAAAAACTGTTTTTT. Protein: CASTYRDSKEKLFF. The V call is TRBV6-1, the J call TRBJ1-4, with TRBD1 identical over 7 bases. This CDR3 is 14 amino acids long. Germline V gene lookup returns CDR1 MNHNS and CDR2 SASEGT. Trimming cost V 7 bases and J 8 bases; bases outside gene matches: 10.

The V gene is TRBV7-9, the J gene TRBJ1-2, with D perhaps matching TRBD1 (5 bases). V was shortened by 1 base and J by 4 bases, with 19 bases between the two germline ends. CDR3 length equals 17 residues. Germline loops: CDR1 SEHNR, CDR2 FQNEAQ (reference sequence). CDR3 nucleotide sequence: TGTGCCAGCAGCTTAGGAGATGTGGGGCTCCACTCCTATGGCTACACCTTC. Translation gives CASSLGDVGLHSYGYTF.

The genes are TRBV29-1 and TRBJ2-5; 9 nucleotides align to TRBD2. The CDR3 totals 19 residues. CDR1 and CDR2 (germline): SQVTM, ANQGSEA. V was pared by 1 base and J by 4 bases, with 19 bases of the junction left unmatched. The CDR3: CSVEGLVSGGPSSRETQYF. CDR3 DNA: TGCAGCGTTGAAGGGTTGGTAAGCGGGGGGCCCTCTTCCAGAGAGACCCAGTACTTC. Full variable domain (missing parts from reference TRBV29-1 and TRBJ2-5): SAVISQKPSRDICQRGTSLTIQCQVDSQVTMMFWYRQQPGQSLTLIATANQGSEATYESGFVIDKFPISRPNLTFSTLTVSNMSPEDSSIYLCSVEGLVSGGPSSRETQYFGPGTRLLVL.

The chain uses TRBV6-6 and TRBJ2-3, with 9 bases lining up with TRBD1. J lost 3 bases, V lost 2 bases, and 3 bases had no gene match. Germline V gene data show CDR1 as MNHNY and CDR2 as SVGAGI (reference sequence). This CDR3 spans 15 amino acids. The CDR3 DNA follows: TGTGCCAGCAGTTACGAGACAGGGGGAACAGATACGCAGTATTTT. Its translation is CASSYETGGTDTQYF.

The rearrangement links TRBV7-8 to TRBJ1-5; TRBD1 matches at 7 bases. The germline V gene encodes CDR1 SGHVS and CDR2 FQNEAQ. The CDR3 is 15 amino acids. V was pared by 5 bases and J by 0 bases, with 4 bases of the junction left unmatched. The CDR3 region has the DNA TGTGCCAGCAGCCAGGGGACAGCTAGCAATCAGCCCCAGCATTTT. Protein product: CASSQGTASNQPQHF.

The rearrangement joins TRBV29-1 to TRBJ2-7; 8 bases line up with TRBD1. CDR3 length equals 11 residues. CDR1 is SQVTM and CDR2 is ANQGSEA in the germline V gene. The V and J ends lost 5 bases and 6 bases, in that order; junction bases with no gene match: 3. The CDR3 spells CSVQGAIEQYF. The CDR3 nucleotides are TGCAGCGTTCAGGGGGCGATCGAGCAGTACTTC.

The chain employs TRBV6-1 and TRBJ1-4; D is perhaps TRBD1 (6 bases). Germline CDR1 and CDR2: MNHNS and SASEGT. V was clipped by 2 bases and J by 12 bases, with 19 bases between them. This CDR3 spans 15 amino acids. The CDR3 coding sequence is TGTGCCAGCAGTGAAAGGGGGACATCCCCTTCGGAACTGTTTTTT. Translated, it gives CASSERGTSPSELFF.

The CDR3 coding sequence is TGTGCCAGCAGCCGAGAGGGCCCTTATAGCAATCAGCCCCAGCATTTT. Protein: CASSREGPYSNQPQHF. This chain uses TRBV7-2 with TRBJ1-5; no firm D call. This CDR3 is built from 16 residues. V lost 5 bases, J lost 0 bases, and 14 bases lay in between. CDR1 and CDR2 from the germline V gene are SGHTA and FQGNSA.

The chain is built from TRBV6-1 and TRBJ1-6; no reliable D call. Trimming cost V 2 bases and J 9 bases, with 17 bases left between them. Germline V lookup: CDR1 MNHNS, CDR2 SASEGT. The CDR3 totals 16 residues. In nucleotides, the CDR3 is TGTGCCAGCAGTGAATATGGTTTCTTCTCTAGTTCACCCCTCCACTTT. Amino acids: CASSEYGFFSSSPLHF.

The chain's CDR3 is CASSDREKQSSYGYTF. DNA of the CDR3: TGTGCCAGTTCGGACAGGGAGAAGCAGTCCTCATATGGCTACACCTTC. V is TRBV6-6 and J is TRBJ1-2; 8 nucleotides line up with TRBD1. V lost 9 bases and J lost 5; bases outside the gene matches: 17. Germline V lookup: CDR1 MNHNY, CDR2 SVGAGI (reference sequence). CDR3 size: 16 residues.

The genes are TRBV6-5 and TRBJ2-5; the D gene is possibly TRBD1 (5 bases). The CDR3 is 15 amino acids. V lost 1 base, J lost 0 bases, and 9 bases lay in between. In germline, CDR1 is MNHEY, CDR2 SVGAGI. In nucleotides, the CDR3 is TGTGCCAGCAGTTACTGGGCAGGGCACCAAGAGACCCAGTACTTC. As protein: CASSYWAGHQETQYF.

The chain carries TRBV27 and TRBJ2-7, with a tentative D call TRBD1 (6 bases). Trimming removed 9 bases at V and 3 bases at J, with 21 bases between. Germline V gene sequence: CDR1 MNHEY, CDR2 SMNVEV (reference sequence). The CDR3 runs 15 residues. CDR3 sequence: CASDTGPLGLYEQYF. The DNA of the CDR3 is TGTGCCAGTGATACAGGGCCCCTGGGCCTCTACGAGCAGTACTTC.

The chain couples TRBV27 to TRBJ2-3; D perhaps matches TRBD2 (6 bases). V was cut by 4 bases and J by 0 bases, with 17 bases left in between. Germline-derived CDR1 and CDR2 are MNHEY and SMNVEV (reference sequence). The CDR3 totals 17 residues. CDR3 DNA sequence: TGTGCCAGCAGTTCCCCTCACGGGCGGGGAAGCACAGATACGCAGTATTTT. Amino acid sequence: CASSSPHGRGSTDTQYF.

CDR3 in amino acids: CAKGQGFSRNQPQHF. CDR3 nucleotides: TGTGCCAAAGGACAGGGGTTTTCTCGCAATCAGCCCCAGCATTTT. The chain couples TRBV9 to TRBJ1-5; 9 bases are shared with TRBD1. CDR3 length: 15 residues. Germline values: CDR1 SGDLS, CDR2 YYNGEE. Germline trimming cut 9 bases from V and 2 bases from J; bases unmatched to any gene: 9.

The CDR3 DNA sequence: TGTGCCAGCAGCACAGGGCACAATGAGCAGTTCTTC. Amino acid sequence: CASSTGHNEQFF. V usage is TRBV11-3 and J usage is TRBJ2-1; tentative D call: TRBD1 (6 bases). The CDR3 runs 12 residues. The V end lost 5 bases, the J end lost 5 bases, and 7 bases lay between the germline ends. CDR1 is SGHNT and CDR2 is YENEEA in the germline V gene.

This chain joins TRBV30 and TRBJ2-7; possible D gene TRBD1, 6 bases. Per germline, CDR1 GTSNPN and CDR2 SVGIG (reference sequence). The CDR3 contains 13 residues. V was shortened by 4 bases and J by 7 bases, with 17 bases between the two germline ends. CDR3 sequence: CAWTRTDPREQYF. The CDR3 bases are TGTGCCTGGACTAGGACAGACCCCCGGGAGCAGTACTTC.

V and J are TRBV29-1 and TRBJ2-1, with TRBD1 as a possible D gene (5 bases). This CDR3 contains 14 residues. V was shortened by 6 bases and J by 0 bases, with 12 bases between the two germline ends. Germline CDR1 and CDR2: SQVTM and ANQGSEA. The CDR3 is CSVSDRLSYNEQFF. The DNA of the CDR3 is TGCAGCGTATCAGACAGACTCTCCTACAATGAGCAGTTCTTC.

This rearrangement joins TRBV7-6 to TRBJ1-1; D might be TRBD1 (5 bases). CDR3 length: 15 residues. Trimming left V 1 base short and J 2 bases short, with 11 bases between. Per the germline V gene, CDR1 is SGHVS and CDR2 is FNYEAQ. The chain's CDR3 is CASSLDGGLNTEAFF. The CDR3 nucleotides are TGTGCCAGCAGCTTAGACGGGGGATTAAACACTGAAGCTTTCTTT.

The chain uses TRBV19 and TRBJ2-1, with 9 bases identical to TRBD2. V lost 7 bases, J lost 2 bases, and 3 bases stayed unmatched. Germline V CDR1 and CDR2: LNHDA, SQIVND (reference sequence). The CDR3 loop spans 14 amino acids. CDR3 loop: CASTPSGAYNEQFF. As DNA, the CDR3 is TGTGCCAGTACTCCTAGCGGGGCCTACAATGAGCAGTTCTTC.

The chain is built from TRBV7-3 and TRBJ2-7; 7 nucleotides align to TRBD2. The CDR3 loop spans 14 amino acids. Germline values: CDR1 SGHTA, CDR2 FQGTGA. J lost 2 bases, V lost 5 bases, and 6 bases had no gene match. The CDR3 region has the DNA TGTGCCAGCAGCCTTACGGGGGGAGCCTACGAGCAGTACTTC. This sequence encodes CASSLTGGAYEQYF.

The chain joins TRBV5-6 to TRBJ1-1; TRBD1 matches 9 bases. J lost 6 bases, V lost 0 bases, and 6 bases had no gene match. Germline CDR1 and CDR2: SGHDT and YYEEEE. The CDR3 runs to 15 residues. The CDR3 DNA sequence: TGTGCCAGCAGCTTGGGGGGGACAGGGACCCCTGAAGCTTTCTTT. Its translation: CASSLGGTGTPEAFF.

This chain uses TRBV4-2 with TRBJ1-4; 9 bases are shared with TRBD1. Germline assignment: CDR1 LGHNA and CDR2 YNFKEQ. The CDR3 consists of 19 residues. J gave up 0 bases and V 4 bases, and 12 bases lay outside the gene matches. CDR3 residues: CASSPGKTGGWATNEKLFF. CDR3 coding DNA: TGTGCCAGCAGCCCCGGCAAAACAGGGGGCTGGGCAACTAATGAAAAACTGTTTTTT.